The next 2 T cell receptor beta chains were all read from a single sample in a study of T cell responses to AZD1222 COVID-19 vaccine. Only in-frame clones appear in the TCRdb table, and some are missing; sequencing was by immunoSEQ multiplex PCR. Here the sample spans 150,000 to 200,000 clones, around 93% being singletons. Sequencing used peripheral blood, obtained on day 0 of AZD1222 vaccination. The source of these receptors is an adult in good health.

The chain carries TRBV28 and TRBJ2-2, with 7 bases that match TRBD1. V was pared by 2 bases and J by 4 bases, with 4 bases of the junction left unmatched. Germline CDR1 and CDR2: MDHEN and SYDVKM. The CDR3 is 15 residues long. CDR3 in amino acids: CASSLDDRATGELFF. DNA for the CDR3: TGTGCCAGCAGTTTAGATGACAGGGCCACCGGGGAGCTGTTTTTT. Full variable domain (outside the CDR3, taken from reference TRBV28 and TRBJ2-2): DVKVTQSSRYLVKRTGEKVFLECVQDMDHENMFWYRQDPGLGLRLIYFSYDVKMKEKGDIPEGYSVSREKKERFSLILESASTNQTSMYLCASSLDDRATGELFFGEGSRLTVL.

The chain is built from TRBV5-1 and TRBJ1-1; TRBD1 is a possible D gene (5 bases). Trimming removed 0 bases at V and 0 bases at J, with 9 bases between. There are 15 residues in the CDR3. Germline V gives CDR1 SGHRS, CDR2 YFSETQ. The chain's CDR3 is CASSLGQPMNTEAFF. DNA for the CDR3: TGCGCCAGCAGCTTGGGACAGCCCATGAACACTGAAGCTTTCTTT.